The T cell receptor beta chain under discussion was sequenced for a study of cytomegalovirus exposure and HLA in healthy donors. Study-wide findings and caveats: Among the CMV-associated chains, three were confirmed in vitro as specific for CMV antigens. The study designated around 150 TCR beta chains cytomegalovirus-associated.

The CDR3 has 13 amino acids. The V gene end was trimmed by 6 bases and the J gene end by 4 bases; junction bases not matched to a gene: 5. Germline V gene data show CDR1 as SSHAT and CDR2 as FNYEAQ (reference sequence). This clone was picked up one time. The target antigen is unknown. The PCR employed 60 Vbeta primers together with 13 Jbeta primers. Clones were read by immunoSEQ multiplex PCR, and TCRdb kept only the in-frame ones, dropping some. Here the sample spans about 130,000 clones, 60% to 75% being singletons. This TCR derives from a human donor in good health. Sequences were obtained from PBMCs. V gene TRBV7-7 combines with J gene TRBJ1-1; 7 nucleotides align to TRBD1. The CDR3 here is CASSSQGGTEAFF. Written as DNA, the CDR3 is TGTGCCAGCAGTTCTCAGGGGGGCACTGAAGCTTTCTTT. The full variable domain, with the rest looked up from reference TRBV7-7 and TRBJ1-1, is GAGVSQSPRYKVTKRGQDVTLRCDPISSHATLYWYQQALGQGPEFLTYFNYEAQPDKSGLPSDRFSAERPEGSISTLTIQRTEQRDSAMYRCASSSQGGTEAFFGQGTRLTVV.